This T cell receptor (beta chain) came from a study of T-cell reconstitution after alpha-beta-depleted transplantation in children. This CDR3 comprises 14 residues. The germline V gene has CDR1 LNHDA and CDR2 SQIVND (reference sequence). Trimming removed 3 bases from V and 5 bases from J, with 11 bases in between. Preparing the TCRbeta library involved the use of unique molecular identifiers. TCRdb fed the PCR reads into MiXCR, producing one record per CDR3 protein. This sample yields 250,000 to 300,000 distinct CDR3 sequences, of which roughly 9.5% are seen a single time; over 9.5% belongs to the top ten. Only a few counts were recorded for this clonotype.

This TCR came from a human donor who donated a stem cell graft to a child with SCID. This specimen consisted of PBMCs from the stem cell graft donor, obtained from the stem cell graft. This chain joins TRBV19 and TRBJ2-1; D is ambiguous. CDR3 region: CASSIPGPNNEQFF. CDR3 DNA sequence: TGTGCCAGTAGTATCCCAGGTCCGAACAATGAGCAGTTCTTC. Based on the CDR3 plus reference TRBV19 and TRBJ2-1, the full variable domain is DGGITQSPKYLFRKEGQNVTLSCEQNLNHDAMYWYRQDPGQGLRLIYYSQIVNDFQKGDIAEGYSVSREKKESFPLTVTSAQKNPTAFYLCASSIPGPNNEQFFGPGTRLTVL.